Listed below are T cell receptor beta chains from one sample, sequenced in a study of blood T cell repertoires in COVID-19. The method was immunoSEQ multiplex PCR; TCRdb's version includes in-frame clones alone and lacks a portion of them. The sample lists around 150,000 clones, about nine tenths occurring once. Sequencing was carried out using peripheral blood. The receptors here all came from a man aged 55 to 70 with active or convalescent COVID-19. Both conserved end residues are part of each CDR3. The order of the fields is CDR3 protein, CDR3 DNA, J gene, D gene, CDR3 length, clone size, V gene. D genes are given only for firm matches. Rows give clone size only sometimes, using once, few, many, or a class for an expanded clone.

cdr3_aa: CASSRRQGDQPQHF
cdr3_nt: TGTGCCAGCAGCCGAAGACAGGGGGATCAGCCCCAGCATTTT
j_call: TRBJ1-5
d_call: TRBD1
cdr3_length: 14
clone_size: -
v_call: TRBV6-5

cdr3_aa: CASSLPPGLAGVGNYNEQFF
cdr3_nt: TGTGCCAGCAGTTTGCCGCCGGGACTAGCGGGAGTAGGCAACTACAATGAGCAGTTCTTC
j_call: TRBJ2-1
d_call: TRBD2
cdr3_length: 20
clone_size: once
v_call: TRBV27

cdr3_aa: CASSLPRVGAYNEQFF
cdr3_nt: TGTGCCAGCAGCTTGCCCAGGGTTGGGGCATACAATGAGCAGTTCTTC
j_call: TRBJ2-1
d_call: -
cdr3_length: 16
clone_size: -
v_call: TRBV11-2

cdr3_aa: CASSVHWVAGGSGNEQFF
cdr3_nt: TGTGCCAGCAGTGTTCACTGGGTCGCGGGGGGCAGCGGCAATGAGCAGTTCTTC
j_call: TRBJ2-1
d_call: TRBD2
cdr3_length: 18
clone_size: -
v_call: TRBV2

cdr3_aa: CASSHGTGGNQPQHF
cdr3_nt: TGTGCCAGCAGCCATGGTACAGGGGGCAATCAGCCCCAGCATTTT
j_call: TRBJ1-5
d_call: TRBD1
cdr3_length: 15
clone_size: -
v_call: TRBV3-1/TRBV3-2

cdr3_aa: CASSDAVNTEAFF
cdr3_nt: TGTGCCAGCAGTGATGCGGTGAACACTGAAGCTTTCTTT
j_call: TRBJ1-1
d_call: -
cdr3_length: 13
clone_size: -
v_call: TRBV6-1

cdr3_aa: CASSEGQGAYNEQFF
cdr3_nt: TGTGCCAGCAGCGAAGGACAGGGGGCCTACAATGAGCAGTTCTTC
j_call: TRBJ2-1
d_call: TRBD1
cdr3_length: 15
clone_size: -
v_call: TRBV28

cdr3_aa: CASNLGSGGANEQFF
cdr3_nt: TGTGCCAGCAACTTGGGTTCGGGAGGCGCCAATGAGCAGTTCTTC
j_call: TRBJ2-1
d_call: TRBD2
cdr3_length: 15
clone_size: -
v_call: TRBV3-1/TRBV3-2

cdr3_aa: CAISEPDLPQYF
cdr3_nt: TGTGCCATCAGTGAGCCGGACTTGCCTCAGTACTTC
j_call: TRBJ2-4
d_call: -
cdr3_length: 12
clone_size: -
v_call: TRBV10-3

cdr3_aa: CASSLGGGGTDTQYF
cdr3_nt: TGTGCCAGCAGCTTGGGTGGCGGGGGGACAGATACGCAGTATTTT
j_call: TRBJ2-3
d_call: TRBD2
cdr3_length: 15
clone_size: -
v_call: TRBV5-4

cdr3_aa: CASSVKAQILGSPLHF
cdr3_nt: TGTGCCAGCAGTGTGAAAGCGCAGATTCTTGGTTCACCCCTCCACTTT
j_call: TRBJ1-6
d_call: -
cdr3_length: 16
clone_size: -
v_call: TRBV2

cdr3_aa: CASSYSSGASYNEQFF
cdr3_nt: TGTGCCAGCAGTTACTCTAGCGGGGCCTCCTACAATGAGCAGTTCTTC
j_call: TRBJ2-1
d_call: TRBD2
cdr3_length: 16
clone_size: -
v_call: TRBV6-5

cdr3_aa: CASSQDRLAGGRAYNEQFF
cdr3_nt: TGTGCCAGCAGCCAAGATCGGCTAGCGGGAGGGAGGGCCTACAATGAGCAGTTCTTC
j_call: TRBJ2-1
d_call: TRBD2
cdr3_length: 19
clone_size: -
v_call: TRBV3-1/TRBV3-2

cdr3_aa: CASSPDRGGYTF
cdr3_nt: TGTGCCAGCAGCCCCGACAGAGGCGGCTACACCTTC
j_call: TRBJ1-2
d_call: -
cdr3_length: 12
clone_size: -
v_call: TRBV7-9

cdr3_aa: CASSSRDRKNSPLHF
cdr3_nt: TGTGCCAGCAGTTCCCGGGACAGGAAAAATTCACCCCTCCACTTT
j_call: TRBJ1-6
d_call: TRBD1
cdr3_length: 15
clone_size: -
v_call: TRBV28

cdr3_aa: CASRQGAVRGITGELFF
cdr3_nt: TGTGCCAGTCGACAGGGGGCCGTAAGGGGGATCACCGGGGAGCTGTTTTTT
j_call: TRBJ2-2
d_call: TRBD1
cdr3_length: 17
clone_size: -
v_call: TRBV19

cdr3_aa: CASRTAGGRNEQYF
cdr3_nt: TGTGCCAGCAGAACAGCGGGGGGGAGAAACGAGCAGTACTTC
j_call: TRBJ2-7
d_call: TRBD2
cdr3_length: 14
clone_size: -
v_call: TRBV7-9

cdr3_aa: CASSDRISGRADTQYF
cdr3_nt: TGTGCCAGCAGTGACCGCATTAGCGGGAGGGCAGATACGCAGTATTTT
j_call: TRBJ2-3
d_call: TRBD2
cdr3_length: 16
clone_size: -
v_call: TRBV25-1

cdr3_aa: CASSVNSNTGELFF
cdr3_nt: TGTGCCAGCAGTGTAAATAGTAACACCGGGGAGCTGTTTTTT
j_call: TRBJ2-2
d_call: -
cdr3_length: 14
clone_size: -
v_call: TRBV25-1

cdr3_aa: CASSPPGHLGPQHF
cdr3_nt: TGTGCCAGCTCACCGCCGGGACACCTGGGGCCCCAGCATTTT
j_call: TRBJ1-5
d_call: -
cdr3_length: 14
clone_size: -
v_call: TRBV18

cdr3_aa: CASTRTGGSGANVLTF
cdr3_nt: TGTGCCAGCACCCGGACAGGGGGGTCTGGGGCCAACGTCCTGACTTTC
j_call: TRBJ2-6
d_call: TRBD1
cdr3_length: 16
clone_size: once
v_call: TRBV7-2

cdr3_aa: CASSRSGGATYFEQYF
cdr3_nt: TGTGCCAGCAGCCGTAGCGGGGGGGCTACCTATTTCGAGCAGTACTTC
j_call: TRBJ2-7
d_call: TRBD2
cdr3_length: 16
clone_size: once
v_call: TRBV7-2

cdr3_aa: CASTSETQYF
cdr3_nt: TGTGCCAGCACTTCTGAGACCCAGTACTTC
j_call: TRBJ2-5
d_call: -
cdr3_length: 10
clone_size: -
v_call: TRBV2

cdr3_aa: CASSLDVRASGRTSADTQYF
cdr3_nt: TGTGCCAGCAGCTTAGATGTGCGGGCTAGCGGAAGGACATCCGCAGATACGCAGTATTTT
j_call: TRBJ2-3
d_call: TRBD2
cdr3_length: 20
clone_size: -
v_call: TRBV11-2

cdr3_aa: CASSYGDNNSPLHF
cdr3_nt: TGCGCCAGCAGCTACGGGGACAATAATTCACCCCTCCACTTT
j_call: TRBJ1-6
d_call: -
cdr3_length: 14
clone_size: -
v_call: TRBV5-1

cdr3_aa: CASSLGAYEQYF
cdr3_nt: TGTGCCAGCAGTTTGGGAGCCTACGAGCAGTACTTC
j_call: TRBJ2-7
d_call: -
cdr3_length: 12
clone_size: -
v_call: TRBV12-3/TRBV12-4

cdr3_aa: CASSPTGQGFDSPLHF
cdr3_nt: TGTGCCAGCAGTCCAACGGGACAGGGATTTGATTCACCCCTCCACTTT
j_call: TRBJ1-6
d_call: TRBD1
cdr3_length: 16
clone_size: -
v_call: TRBV28

cdr3_aa: CSVSKGHMNTEAFF
cdr3_nt: TGCAGCGTTTCGAAGGGACATATGAACACTGAAGCTTTCTTT
j_call: TRBJ1-1
d_call: -
cdr3_length: 14
clone_size: -
v_call: TRBV29-1

cdr3_aa: CASSEAGSEKLFF
cdr3_nt: TGTGCCAGCAGTGAAGCGGGTAGCGAAAAACTGTTTTTT
j_call: TRBJ1-4
d_call: -
cdr3_length: 13
clone_size: -
v_call: TRBV6-1

cdr3_aa: CATSRPGQFNYGYTF
cdr3_nt: TGTGCCACCAGCAGGCCGGGACAGTTTAACTATGGCTACACCTTC
j_call: TRBJ1-2
d_call: TRBD1
cdr3_length: 15
clone_size: -
v_call: TRBV15

cdr3_aa: CASSRLNRGHGEKLFF
cdr3_nt: TGTGCCAGCAGCCGCCTAAACAGGGGGCACGGAGAAAAACTGTTTTTT
j_call: TRBJ1-4
d_call: TRBD1
cdr3_length: 16
clone_size: -
v_call: TRBV3-1/TRBV3-2

cdr3_aa: CTSSLDRGSSYNEQFF
cdr3_nt: TGTACCAGCAGCTTAGATCGTGGGAGCTCCTACAATGAGCAGTTCTTC
j_call: TRBJ2-1
d_call: -
cdr3_length: 16
clone_size: -
v_call: TRBV11-2

cdr3_aa: CASSVTSGGYEQYF
cdr3_nt: TGTGCCAGCAGCGTGACTAGCGGGGGGTACGAGCAGTACTTC
j_call: TRBJ2-7
d_call: TRBD2
cdr3_length: 14
clone_size: -
v_call: TRBV7-9

cdr3_aa: CASSRDRGNNQPQHF
cdr3_nt: TGTGCCAGCTCAAGGGACAGGGGTAACAATCAGCCCCAGCATTTT
j_call: TRBJ1-5
d_call: TRBD1
cdr3_length: 15
clone_size: -
v_call: TRBV18

cdr3_aa: CASSLGQFNTEAFF
cdr3_nt: TGCGCCAGCAGCTTGGGTCAGTTTAACACTGAAGCTTTCTTT
j_call: TRBJ1-1
d_call: -
cdr3_length: 14
clone_size: few
v_call: TRBV5-1

cdr3_aa: CASSFRQDLKAFF
cdr3_nt: TGTGCCAGCAGTTTTCGACAGGACTTGAAGGCTTTCTTT
j_call: TRBJ1-1
d_call: -
cdr3_length: 13
clone_size: -
v_call: TRBV12-3/TRBV12-4

cdr3_aa: CASSQNRGDKAFF
cdr3_nt: TGTGCCAGCAGCCAGAATCGGGGGGATAAAGCTTTCTTT
j_call: TRBJ1-1
d_call: -
cdr3_length: 13
clone_size: -
v_call: TRBV14

cdr3_aa: CATSRGTGGGVTDTQYF
cdr3_nt: TGTGCCACCAGCAGAGGTACAGGGGGAGGGGTCACAGATACGCAGTATTTT
j_call: TRBJ2-3
d_call: -
cdr3_length: 17
clone_size: -
v_call: TRBV15

cdr3_aa: CASSLGLAGELFF
cdr3_nt: TGCGCCAGCAGCTTGGGGCTAGCCGGGGAGCTGTTTTTT
j_call: TRBJ2-2
d_call: -
cdr3_length: 13
clone_size: -
v_call: TRBV5-1

cdr3_aa: CASSRRDSSGNTIYF
cdr3_nt: TGTGCCAGCAGCAGAAGGGACAGCTCTGGAAACACCATATATTTT
j_call: TRBJ1-3
d_call: TRBD1
cdr3_length: 15
clone_size: -
v_call: TRBV6-5

cdr3_aa: CASRRDSSYNEQFF
cdr3_nt: TGTGCCAGCAGGAGGGACAGCTCGTACAATGAGCAGTTCTTC
j_call: TRBJ2-1
d_call: TRBD1
cdr3_length: 14
clone_size: -
v_call: TRBV2

cdr3_aa: CASSPWTGRYQPQHF
cdr3_nt: TGTGCCAGCAGTCCCTGGACCGGGAGATATCAGCCCCAGCATTTT
j_call: TRBJ1-5
d_call: -
cdr3_length: 15
clone_size: -
v_call: TRBV2

cdr3_aa: CAIGGSGETQYF
cdr3_nt: TGTGCCATAGGCGGTAGCGGAGAGACCCAGTACTTC
j_call: TRBJ2-5
d_call: -
cdr3_length: 12
clone_size: -
v_call: TRBV11-1

cdr3_aa: CASSLDGQISNYGYTF
cdr3_nt: TGCGCCAGCAGCTTGGACGGACAGATATCTAACTATGGCTACACCTTC
j_call: TRBJ1-2
d_call: -
cdr3_length: 16
clone_size: -
v_call: TRBV5-1

cdr3_aa: CASSTQTSRGETQYF
cdr3_nt: TGTGCCAGCAGCACACAGACCTCGAGAGGGGAGACCCAGTACTTC
j_call: TRBJ2-5
d_call: -
cdr3_length: 15
clone_size: -
v_call: TRBV7-6

cdr3_aa: CASSFGAFLAGSPLHF
cdr3_nt: TGTGCCAGCAGCTTTGGAGCTTTTCTCGCGGGTTCACCCCTCCACTTT
j_call: TRBJ1-6
d_call: -
cdr3_length: 16
clone_size: few
v_call: TRBV11-2